Following are 11 T cell receptor beta chains from one sample sequenced in a study of graft-versus-host responses after intestinal transplantation. For these TCRs, the target antigens are not known. Sequencing used immunoSEQ multiplex PCR; TCRdb keeps in-frame clones, though not all of them. The sample holds 80,000 to 90,000 clones, 80% to 95% seen once. The source was unstimulated CD4+ T cells sorted from spleen or lymph node cells, collected before intestinal transplant. These receptors were collected from a human donor who received an intestinal transplant.

The chain has TRBV30 and TRBJ1-5; 7 bases align to TRBD1. With V trimmed by 2 bases and J by 5 bases, 6 bases remained unmatched. The germline V gene has CDR1 GTSNPN and CDR2 SVGIG (reference sequence). There are 14 residues in the CDR3. This chain's CDR3 is CAWSLGQPDQPQHF. Here the CDR3 DNA reads TGTGCCTGGAGTCTGGGACAGCCTGATCAGCCCCAGCATTTT.

The rearrangement joins TRBV18 to TRBJ1-1, with D perhaps TRBD1 (6 bases). Germline V gene data show CDR1 as KGHSH and CDR2 as LQKENI. V lost 2 bases and J lost 5, with 24 bases in between. The CDR3 contains 18 residues. CDR3 in amino acids: CASSPVADGGPVETEAFF. DNA of the CDR3: TGTGCCAGCTCACCAGTCGCCGACGGGGGCCCAGTAGAGACTGAAGCTTTCTTT.

The chain uses TRBV11-3 and TRBJ2-1; tentative D call: TRBD2 (6 bases). Germline V gene data show CDR1 as SGHNT and CDR2 as YENEEA. Trimming shortened V by 5 bases and J by 10 bases, and 12 bases separated the two germline ends. The CDR3 sequence is 12 residues long. The CDR3 is CASSISGYEQFF. CDR3 bases: TGTGCCAGCAGCATAAGCGGGTACGAGCAGTTCTTC.

The CDR3 DNA is TGTGCCAGCAGCCCCTGGACAGCCTATGGCTACACCTTC. Protein sequence: CASSPWTAYGYTF. This sequence joins TRBV11-2 and TRBJ1-2; the D gene is possibly TRBD1 (6 bases). The V end lost 5 bases, the J end lost 4 bases, and 11 bases lay between the germline ends. This CDR3 has 13 amino acids. The germline V gene encodes CDR1 SGHAT and CDR2 FQNNGV. The full variable domain, its missing parts supplied by reference TRBV11-2 and TRBJ1-2, is EAGVAQSPRYKIIEKRQSVAFWCNPISGHATLYWYQQILGQGPKLLIQFQNNGVVDDSQLPKDRFSAERLKGVDSTLKIQPAKLEDSAVYLCASSPWTAYGYTFGSGTRLTVV.

The rearrangement uses TRBV7-8 and TRBJ2-7; D remains ambiguous. The CDR3 has 13 residues. In germline, CDR1 is SGHVS, CDR2 FQNEAQ. V was shortened by 2 bases and J by 6 bases, with 11 bases between the two germline ends. CDR3 coding DNA: TGTGCCAGCAGCTTAAGGTCGGAGTCCGAGCAGTACTTC. This gives the protein CASSLRSESEQYF.

CDR3 loop: CASGFGWGSRSYNEQFF. The CDR3 DNA is TGTGCTAGTGGTTTTGGCTGGGGGTCTAGGTCCTACAATGAGCAGTTCTTC. V usage is TRBV12-5 and J usage is TRBJ2-1; D tentatively fits TRBD1 or TRBD2 (5 bases each). In germline, CDR1 is LGHNT, CDR2 FRNRAP. The CDR3 is 17 residues long. V lost 3 bases and J 1 base, leaving 16 bases between the germline ends.

V and J are TRBV11-1 and TRBJ2-1; 7 bases are shared with TRBD1. Germline CDR1 reads SGHAT; CDR2 reads FQDESV (reference sequence). The CDR3 runs 14 residues. The J segment lost 2 bases and the V segment lost 2 bases, leaving 0 bases of the junction unmatched. Here the CDR3 reads CASSLQGAYNEQFF. The CDR3 coding sequence is TGTGCCAGCAGCTTACAGGGGGCCTACAATGAGCAGTTCTTC.

The genes are TRBV12-5 and TRBJ2-7; TRBD2 agrees at 10 bases. CDR1 and CDR2 from the germline V gene are LGHNT and FRNRAP. The V gene end was trimmed by 6 bases and the J gene end by 4 bases; junction bases not matched to a gene: 18. There are 18 residues in the CDR3. The CDR3 loop is CASGHRSGRASYHYEQYF. In DNA form, the CDR3 reads TGTGCTAGTGGCCATCGGAGCGGGAGGGCCTCCTATCATTACGAGCAGTACTTC.

This clone was found a few times. The chain employs TRBV27 and TRBJ1-4; possible D gene TRBD1, 6 bases. Trimming pared 5 bases from V and 2 bases from J, leaving 12 bases between. There are 15 residues in the CDR3. In germline, CDR1 is MNHEY, CDR2 SMNVEV (reference sequence). The CDR3 loop is CASSPRGATNEKLFF. CDR3 DNA sequence: TGTGCCAGCAGTCCAAGGGGGGCCACTAATGAAAAACTGTTTTTT.

This chain connects TRBV5-5 to TRBJ1-2, with D unclear. The CDR3 extends over 16 amino acids. The germline V and J ends were trimmed by 6 bases and 4 bases, with 22 bases remaining between them. The germline V gene encodes CDR1 SGHKS and CDR2 YYEKEE (reference sequence). This CDR3 is CASILALSRKTYGYTF. CDR3 bases: TGTGCCAGCATATTAGCTCTCTCGCGAAAGACCTATGGCTACACCTTC.

V gene TRBV19 combines with J gene TRBJ1-5; 9 bases line up with TRBD1. The V and J ends lost 4 bases and 5 bases, in that order; junction bases with no gene match: 6. Per germline, CDR1 LNHDA and CDR2 SQIVND (reference sequence). This CDR3 comprises 15 residues. The CDR3 DNA sequence: TGTGCCAGTAGTAATGTACAGGGGGCATATCAGCCCCAGCATTTT. It encodes CASSNVQGAYQPQHF.